This T cell receptor (beta chain) was identified in a study of T-cell reconstitution after alpha-beta-depleted transplantation in children. Germline V gene lookup returns CDR1 DFQATT and CDR2 SNEGSKA (reference sequence). Losses at the gene ends were 3 bases for V and 0 bases for J; bases not matched to a gene: 5. This CDR3 is built from 15 residues. During its preparation, the TCRbeta library received unique molecular identifiers. Each CDR3 protein is one row after TCRdb ran MiXCR on the PCR reads. The sample records approximately 400,000 distinct CDR3 sequences, about a tenth being singletons. This sequence joins TRBV20-1 and TRBJ2-3, with 8 bases identical to TRBD2. The origin of this receptor is a human donor who donated a stem cell graft to a child with acute myeloid leukemia. The source was PBMCs from the stem cell graft donor, collected from the stem cell graft. CDR3 nucleotides: TGCAGTGCTAGCCGGGGGGGGCCCAGCACAGATACGCAGTATTTT. Translating gives CSASRGGPSTDTQYF.